Sequencing of this T cell receptor beta chain was carried out in a study of regulatory T cells in long-lasting Graves disease. This CDR3 comprises 13 residues. The germline CDR1 and CDR2 sequences are MNHNS and SASEGT. This clonotype was seen repeatedly, ten times or more. Mismatch with germline at one junction end may stem from a read error. Described time point: newly diagnosed GD, antithyroid drugs for less than 3 months. The TCR library was made from RNA extracted from PBMCs. Building of the TCR beta libraries involved iRepertoire HTBI primers and Arm-PCR of CDR3 regions. Per the study methods: Spanning all samples, the identified segments comprised approximately 60 TRBV and around 15 TRBJ. TCRdb re-called the multiplex PCR reads with MiXCR, one entry per CDR3 protein. These V and J calls are TCRdb output, not the study's own analysis. The table records hundreds of thousands of distinct CDR3 sequences, approximately 16% of them present only once.

These same data were also listed under a study on T cells in Graves' hyperthyroidism and ophthalmopathy. Per that study: The HTBI primer set drove a first-round RT-PCR of the TCR CDR3.

V and J are TRBV6-1 and TRBJ1-2, with D tentatively TRBD1 (6 bases). The sequence derives from a middle-aged woman with Graves disease. The specimen comprised peripheral blood mononuclear cells (PBMCs), sampled at new diagnosis, from a patient treated with antithyroid drugs. The CDR3 DNA reads as TGTGCCAGCAGGGAAGGGGGTTTCTATGGCTACACCTTC. Translated, it gives CASREGGFYGYTF.